This T cell receptor (beta chain) was recovered during a study of blood T cell repertoires in COVID-19. Study information: The United States, Italy and Spain supplied acute and convalescent COVID-19 samples.

The authors' processing: Amplified reference gene primers provided the basis for estimating nucleated cell counts. The assay was immunoSEQ multiplex PCR, and TCRdb's table has in-frame clones only and misses some. From that table come the V and J calls and clone size; the DNA was used to work out D and trimming. The table includes fewer than 400,000 clones, 85% detected once. The CDR3 is made up of 17 amino acids. The ends lost 6 bases at V and 7 bases at J; junction bases unmatched: 18. CDR1 SGHRS and CDR2 YFSETQ come from the germline V gene. The sample was peripheral blood. The chain recombines TRBV5-1 with TRBJ2-1; 8 nucleotides align to TRBD2. The source of this sequence is a woman aged 18 to 35 with acute or convalescent COVID-19. CDR3 protein: CASTTAPAGLGRNEQFF. The CDR3 DNA reads TGCGCCAGCACTACGGCCCCCGCGGGACTAGGTAGAAATGAGCAGTTCTTC.